This TCR beta chain is drawn from a study of control samples from healthy donors and cancer patients. This clone has just one count. Profiled with immunoSEQ multiplex PCR; TCRdb holds only in-frame clones, not every one. The table lists roughly 130,000 clones, around nine tenths of them singletons. CDR1 is MNHEY and CDR2 is SMNVEV in the germline V gene (reference sequence). The V segment lost 6 bases and the J segment 8 bases; nucleotides outside the gene matches: 6. The CDR3 is 12 amino acids. Sequencing was done on a sample of blood. The rearrangement joins TRBV27 to TRBJ1-2; 7 bases line up with TRBD1. This receptor was obtained from a man younger than 30 in good health. The CDR3 sequence is CASRLGGEGYTF. CDR3 nucleotides: TGTGCCAGCAGACTAGGGGGCGAGGGCTACACCTTC.